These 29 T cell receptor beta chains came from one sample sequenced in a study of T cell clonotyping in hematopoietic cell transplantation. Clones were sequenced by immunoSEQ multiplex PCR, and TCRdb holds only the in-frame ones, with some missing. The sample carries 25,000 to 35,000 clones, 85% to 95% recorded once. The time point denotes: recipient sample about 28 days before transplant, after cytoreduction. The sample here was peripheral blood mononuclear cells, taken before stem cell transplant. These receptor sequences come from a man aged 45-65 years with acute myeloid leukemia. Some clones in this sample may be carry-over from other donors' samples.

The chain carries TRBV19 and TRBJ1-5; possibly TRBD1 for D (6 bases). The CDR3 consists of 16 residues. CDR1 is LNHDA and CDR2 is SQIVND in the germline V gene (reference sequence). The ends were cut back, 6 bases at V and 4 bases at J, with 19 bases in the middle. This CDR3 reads CASSLQFGQINQPQHF. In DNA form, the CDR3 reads TGTGCCAGTAGCCTACAATTCGGACAGATAAATCAGCCCCAGCATTTT.

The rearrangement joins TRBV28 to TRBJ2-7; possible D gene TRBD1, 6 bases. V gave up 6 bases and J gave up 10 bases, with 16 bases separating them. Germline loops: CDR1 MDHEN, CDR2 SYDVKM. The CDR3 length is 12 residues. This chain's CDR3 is CASSPPVQGQYF. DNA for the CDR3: TGTGCCAGCAGCCCACCTGTACAGGGCCAGTACTTC.

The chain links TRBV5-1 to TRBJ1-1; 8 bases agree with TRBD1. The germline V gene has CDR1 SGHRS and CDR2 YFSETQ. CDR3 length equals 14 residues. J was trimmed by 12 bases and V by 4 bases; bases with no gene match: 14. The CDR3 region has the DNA TGCGCCAGCAGCCCGTGGACAGGGACAGATCAAACTTTCTTT. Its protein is CASSPWTGTDQTFF. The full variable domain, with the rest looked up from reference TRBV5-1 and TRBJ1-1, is KAGVTQTPRYLIKTRGQQVTLSCSPISGHRSVSWYQQTPGQGLQFLFEYFSETQRNKGNFPGRFSGRQFSNSRSEMNVSTLELGDSALYLCASSPWTGTDQTFFGQGTRLTVV.

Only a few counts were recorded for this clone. The chain's CDR3 is CASSLGQHTGELFF. The DNA of the CDR3 is TGCGCCAGCAGCCTCGGACAGCACACCGGGGAGCTGTTTTTT. V gene TRBV5-1 combines with J gene TRBJ2-2; D may be TRBD1 (6 bases). The CDR3 contains 14 residues. The germline V and J ends were trimmed by 4 bases and 3 bases, with 10 bases remaining between them. CDR1 and CDR2 (germline): SGHRS, YFSETQ.

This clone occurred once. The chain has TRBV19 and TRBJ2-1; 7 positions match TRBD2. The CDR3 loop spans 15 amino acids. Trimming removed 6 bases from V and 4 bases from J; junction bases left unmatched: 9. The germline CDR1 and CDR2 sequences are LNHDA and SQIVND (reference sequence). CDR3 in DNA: TGTGCCAGTAGCCGAGAGGGACTATCGTACAATGAGCAGTTCTTC. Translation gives CASSREGLSYNEQFF.

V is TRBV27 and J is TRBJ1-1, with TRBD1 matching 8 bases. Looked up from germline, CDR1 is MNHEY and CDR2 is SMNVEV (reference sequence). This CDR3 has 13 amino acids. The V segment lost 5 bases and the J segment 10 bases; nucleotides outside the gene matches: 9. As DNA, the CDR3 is TGTGCCAGCAGTCCCCGACAGGGGCTGACAGCTTTCTTT. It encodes CASSPRQGLTAFF.

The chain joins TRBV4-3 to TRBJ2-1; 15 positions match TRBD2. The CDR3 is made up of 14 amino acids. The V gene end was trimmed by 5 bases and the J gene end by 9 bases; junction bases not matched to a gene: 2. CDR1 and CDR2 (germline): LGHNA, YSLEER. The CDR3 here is CASSWTSGRGEQFF. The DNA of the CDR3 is TGCGCCAGCAGCTGGACTAGCGGGAGGGGTGAGCAGTTCTTC.

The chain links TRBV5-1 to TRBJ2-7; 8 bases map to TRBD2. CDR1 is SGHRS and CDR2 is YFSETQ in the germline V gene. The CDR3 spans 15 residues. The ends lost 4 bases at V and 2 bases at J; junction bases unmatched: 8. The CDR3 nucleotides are TGCGCCAGCAGCACTTCTAGCGGGCGTCCCTACGAGCAGTACTTC. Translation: CASSTSSGRPYEQYF.

This CDR3 reads CASSLNRNTEAFF. CDR3 in DNA: TGTGCCAGCAGCTTAAACAGGAACACTGAAGCTTTCTTT. V gene TRBV7-3 combines with J gene TRBJ1-1; D is unclear. Looked up from germline, CDR1 is SGHTA and CDR2 is FQGTGA. The length of the CDR3 is 13 residues. V shed 1 base and J shed 1 base, with 4 bases lying between them.

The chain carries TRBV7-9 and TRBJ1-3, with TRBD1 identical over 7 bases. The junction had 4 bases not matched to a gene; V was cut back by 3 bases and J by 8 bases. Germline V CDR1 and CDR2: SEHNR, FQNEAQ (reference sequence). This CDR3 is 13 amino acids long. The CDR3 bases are TGTGCCAGCAGCTTCGATACAGGGGACACCATATATTTT. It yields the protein CASSFDTGDTIYF.

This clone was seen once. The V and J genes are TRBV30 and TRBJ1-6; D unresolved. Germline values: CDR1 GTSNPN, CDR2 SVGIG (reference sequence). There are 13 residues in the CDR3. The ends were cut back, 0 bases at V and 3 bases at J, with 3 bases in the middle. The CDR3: CAWSVSYNSPLHF. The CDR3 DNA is TGTGCCTGGAGTGTAAGCTATAATTCACCCCTCCACTTT.

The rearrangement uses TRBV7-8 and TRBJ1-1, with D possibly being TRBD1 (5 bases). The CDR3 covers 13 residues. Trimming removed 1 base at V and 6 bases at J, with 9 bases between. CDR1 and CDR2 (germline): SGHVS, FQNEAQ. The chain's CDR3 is CASSLVRGPEAFF. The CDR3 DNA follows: TGTGCCAGCAGCTTAGTGAGGGGTCCTGAAGCTTTCTTT.

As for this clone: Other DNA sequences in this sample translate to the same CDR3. This CDR3 reads CASSLQRGSYEQYF. The CDR3 nucleotides read TGTGCCAGCAGCTTACAACGGGGCTCCTACGAGCAGTACTTC. V is TRBV7-2 and J is TRBJ2-7; a weak D match, TRBD2 (5 bases). There are 14 residues in the CDR3. The V end lost 2 bases, the J end lost 0 bases, and 8 bases lay between the germline ends. CDR1 SGHTA and CDR2 FQGNSA come from the germline V gene.

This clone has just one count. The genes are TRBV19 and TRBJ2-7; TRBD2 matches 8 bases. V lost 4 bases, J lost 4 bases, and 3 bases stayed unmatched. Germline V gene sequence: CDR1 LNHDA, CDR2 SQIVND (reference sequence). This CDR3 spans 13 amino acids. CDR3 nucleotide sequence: TGTGCCAGTAGTAGCCAGCGGGGGTACGAGCAGTACTTC. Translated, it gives CASSSQRGYEQYF.

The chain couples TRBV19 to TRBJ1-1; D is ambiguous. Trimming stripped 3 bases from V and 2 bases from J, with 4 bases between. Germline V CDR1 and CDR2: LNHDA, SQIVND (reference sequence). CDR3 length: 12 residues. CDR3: CASSIGNTEAFF. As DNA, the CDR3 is TGTGCCAGTAGTATCGGTAACACTGAAGCTTTCTTT.

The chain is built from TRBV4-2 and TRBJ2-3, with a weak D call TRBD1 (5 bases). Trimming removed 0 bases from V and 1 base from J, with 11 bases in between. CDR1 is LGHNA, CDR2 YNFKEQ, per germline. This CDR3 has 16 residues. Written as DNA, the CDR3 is TGTGCCAGCAGCCAAGATCTGGGCAGGGGCACAGATACGCAGTATTTT. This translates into CASSQDLGRGTDTQYF.

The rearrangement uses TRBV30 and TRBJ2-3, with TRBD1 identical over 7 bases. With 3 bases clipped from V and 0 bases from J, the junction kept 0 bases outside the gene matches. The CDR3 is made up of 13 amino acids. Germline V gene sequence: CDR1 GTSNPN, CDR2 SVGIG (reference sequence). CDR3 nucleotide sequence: TGTGCCTGGAGGACAGGGAGCACAGATACGCAGTATTTT. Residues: CAWRTGSTDTQYF.

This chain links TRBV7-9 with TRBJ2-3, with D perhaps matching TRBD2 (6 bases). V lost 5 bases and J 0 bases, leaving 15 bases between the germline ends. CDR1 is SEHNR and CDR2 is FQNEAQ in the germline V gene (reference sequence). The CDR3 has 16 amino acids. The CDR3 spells CASSLPFGTSTDTQYF. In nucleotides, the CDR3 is TGTGCCAGCAGCCTTCCGTTCGGGACTAGCACAGATACGCAGTATTTT.

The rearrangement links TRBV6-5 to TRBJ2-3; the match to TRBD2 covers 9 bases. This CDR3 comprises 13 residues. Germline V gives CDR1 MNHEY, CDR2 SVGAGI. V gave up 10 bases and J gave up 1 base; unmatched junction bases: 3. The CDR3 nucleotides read TGTGCCACCATAGCGGGGGGCACAGATACGCAGTATTTT. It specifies CATIAGGTDTQYF.

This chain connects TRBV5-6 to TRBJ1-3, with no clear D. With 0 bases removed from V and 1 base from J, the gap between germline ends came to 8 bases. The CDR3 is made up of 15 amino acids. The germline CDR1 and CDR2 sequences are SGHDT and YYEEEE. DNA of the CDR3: TGTGCCAGCAGCTTGGACCGTCGTTCTGGAAACACCATATATTTT. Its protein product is CASSLDRRSGNTIYF.

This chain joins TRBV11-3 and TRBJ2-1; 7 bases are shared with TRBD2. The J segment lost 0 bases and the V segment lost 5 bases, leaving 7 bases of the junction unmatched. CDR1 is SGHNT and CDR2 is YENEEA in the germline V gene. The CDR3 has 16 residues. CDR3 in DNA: TGTGCCAGCAGCCGTAGCGGGCCGAGCTCCTACAATGAGCAGTTCTTC. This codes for CASSRSGPSSYNEQFF.

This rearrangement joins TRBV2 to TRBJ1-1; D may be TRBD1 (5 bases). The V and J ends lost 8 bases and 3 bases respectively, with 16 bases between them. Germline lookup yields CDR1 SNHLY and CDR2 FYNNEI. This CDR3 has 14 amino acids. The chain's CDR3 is CASAVGGGDTEAFF. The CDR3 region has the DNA TGTGCCAGCGCCGTTGGGGGAGGTGACACTGAAGCTTTCTTT.

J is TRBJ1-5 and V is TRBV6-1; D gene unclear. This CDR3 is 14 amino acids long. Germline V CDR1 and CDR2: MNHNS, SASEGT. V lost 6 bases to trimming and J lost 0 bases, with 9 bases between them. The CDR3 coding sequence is TGTGCCAGCAGGGACCCCTATAGCAATCAGCCCCAGCATTTT. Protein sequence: CASRDPYSNQPQHF.

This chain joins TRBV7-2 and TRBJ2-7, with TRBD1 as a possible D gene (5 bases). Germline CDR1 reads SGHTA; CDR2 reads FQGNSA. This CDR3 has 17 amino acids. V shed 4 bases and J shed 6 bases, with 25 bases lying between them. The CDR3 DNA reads TGTGCCAGCAGCTCCTTCCCCAGGGTGGGCAATTTCGGCGAGCAGTACTTC. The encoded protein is CASSSFPRVGNFGEQYF.

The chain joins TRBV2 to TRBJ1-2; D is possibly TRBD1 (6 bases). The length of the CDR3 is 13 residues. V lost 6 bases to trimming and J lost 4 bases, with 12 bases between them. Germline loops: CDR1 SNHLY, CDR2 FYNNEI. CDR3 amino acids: CASRPQGLYGYTF. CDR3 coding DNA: TGTGCCAGCAGACCACAGGGACTCTATGGCTACACCTTC.

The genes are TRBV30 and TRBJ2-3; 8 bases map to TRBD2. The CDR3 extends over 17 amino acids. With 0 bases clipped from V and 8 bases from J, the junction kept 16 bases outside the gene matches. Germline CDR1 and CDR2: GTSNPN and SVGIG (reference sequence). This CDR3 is CAWSVHSGVPLPATQYF. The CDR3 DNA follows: TGTGCCTGGAGTGTACATAGCGGGGTGCCCCTTCCGGCTACGCAGTATTTT.

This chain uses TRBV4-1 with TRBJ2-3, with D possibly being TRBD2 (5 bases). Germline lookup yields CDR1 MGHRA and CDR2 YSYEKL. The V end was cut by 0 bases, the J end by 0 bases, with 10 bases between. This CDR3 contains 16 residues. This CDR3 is CASSQDAGGSTDTQYF. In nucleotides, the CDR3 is TGCGCCAGCAGCCAAGACGCCGGCGGGAGCACAGATACGCAGTATTTT.

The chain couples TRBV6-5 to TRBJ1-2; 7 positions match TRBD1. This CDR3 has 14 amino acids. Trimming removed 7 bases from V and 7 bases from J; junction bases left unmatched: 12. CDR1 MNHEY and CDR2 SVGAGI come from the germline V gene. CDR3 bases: TGTGCCAGCACTCGCACCCCCAAGGGGGCTGGCTACACCTTC. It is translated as CASTRTPKGAGYTF.

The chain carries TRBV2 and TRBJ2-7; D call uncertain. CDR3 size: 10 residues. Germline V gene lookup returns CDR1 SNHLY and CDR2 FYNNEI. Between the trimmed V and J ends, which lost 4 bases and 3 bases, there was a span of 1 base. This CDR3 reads CASSVYEQYF. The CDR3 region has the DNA TGTGCCAGCAGTGTCTACGAGCAGTACTTC.